The entry that follows covers one T cell receptor (beta chain) sequence. Germline CDR1 and CDR2: SEHNR and FQNEAQ (reference sequence). The CDR3 covers 16 residues. V lost 5 bases and J lost 7, with 23 bases in between. The protocol was immunoSEQ multiplex PCR, while the TCRdb copy is restricted to in-frame clones and leaves out a portion. The data hold roughly 120,000 clones, with approximately 92% observed a single time. The entry originates in a study of control samples from healthy donors and cancer patients. The TCR sequence derives from a woman aged 45-59 years with colorectal cancer. The gene calls are TRBV7-9 and TRBJ1-2; D is uncertain. The specimen was PBMCs. DNA for the CDR3: TGTGCCAGCAGCCAGTCCTTCGGGGTTACTGCGGTTGGCTACACCTTC. Translated: CASSQSFGVTAVGYTF. Variable domain in full (rest from reference TRBV7-9 and TRBJ1-2): DTGVSQNPRHKITKRGQNVTFRCDPISEHNRLYWYRQTLGQGPEFLTYFQNEAQLEKSRLLSDRFSAERPKGSFSTLEIQRTEQGDSAMYLCASSQSFGVTAVGYTFGSGTRLTVV.